The 30 T cell receptor beta chains listed next were all sequenced from one sample in a study of vaccination and CD4 T cells after COVID-19. The antigens of these receptors remain unknown. Regarding treatment: approximately 11-day PBMC culture with coronavirus spike peptide pools or control peptides (ViraFEST assay). CD4+ T cells that had been cultured provided DNA sequenced with the Oncomine TCR Beta short-read assay. TCRdb re-called the PCR reads through MiXCR, storing one row per CDR3 protein. The sample holds about 15,000 distinct CDR3 sequences; just under 45% are singletons and the top ten take about 8.1%. Sequenced: CD4+ T cells from blood, cultured in vitro. Receptor source: a human donor who had recovered from COVID-19.

This chain joins TRBV12-3 or TRBV12-4 and TRBJ1-5; D not resolved. The V end was cut by 3 bases, the J end by 0 bases, with 9 bases between. The CDR3 is made up of 15 amino acids. CDR3 loop: CASSLNSDSNQPQHF. CDR3 nucleotide sequence: TGTGCCAGCAGTTTGAACAGCGATAGCAATCAGCCCCAGCATTTT.

The CDR3 coding sequence is TGTGCCAGCTTCCAGGGTTTTACGAACACTGAAGCTTTCTTT. Translated, it gives CASFQGFTNTEAFF. The chain uses TRBV2 and TRBJ1-1, with a possible D match to TRBD1 (5 bases). CDR3 length equals 14 residues. The V gene's germline CDR1 is SNHLY and CDR2 FYNNEI. V dropped 8 bases and J dropped 1 base, with 14 bases sitting between them. Full variable domain (rest looked up from reference TRBV2 and TRBJ1-1): EPEVTQTPSHQVTQMGQEVILRCVPISNHLYFYWYRQILGQKVEFLVSFYNNEISEKSEIFDDQFSVERPDGSNFTLKIRSTKLEDSAMYFCASFQGFTNTEAFFGQGTRLTVV.

Only a few counts were recorded for this clonotype. The chain has TRBV30 and TRBJ2-7; maybe TRBD2 (6 bases). Deletions cut 8 bases from V and 7 bases from J, with 18 bases between. CDR3 length: 12 residues. Looked up from germline, CDR1 is GTSNPN and CDR2 is SVGIG (reference sequence). The CDR3 nucleotides are TGTGCCCTCGTCGGTCGGGGGATTGAGCAGTACTTC. Its translation is CALVGRGIEQYF.

This clonotype is a singleton in its sample. The chain uses TRBV10-2 and TRBJ2-7, with 7 bases that match TRBD1. The CDR3 loop spans 15 amino acids. V lost 6 bases and J lost 7; bases outside the gene matches: 15. CDR1 and CDR2 (germline): WSHSY, SAAADI. The CDR3 sequence: CASRGARQGPGEQYF. The DNA for the CDR3 is TGCGCCAGCAGGGGGGCTAGACAGGGCCCGGGGGAGCAGTACTTC.

This clonotype has only a few counts. The V call is TRBV6-1, the J call TRBJ2-2, with D unclear. The CDR3 runs 14 residues. The germline CDR1 and CDR2 sequences are MNHNS and SASEGT. Deletions cut 4 bases from V and 6 bases from J, with 12 bases between. CDR3 in DNA: TGTGCCAGCAGTGTGGGGTTTCCCGCCGGGGAGCTGTTTTTT. Translation: CASSVGFPAGELFF.

The V and J genes are TRBV2 and TRBJ1-5; D is unclear. The CDR3 is 13 residues long. Trimming took off 5 bases at V and 1 base at J, with 6 bases between the two ends. The V gene's germline CDR1 is SNHLY and CDR2 FYNNEI. The CDR3 DNA follows: TGTGCCAGCAGTCGGGGAAGCAATCAGCCCCAGCATTTT. Translation gives CASSRGSNQPQHF.

There are a few counts of this clonotype. The rearrangement joins TRBV4-2 to TRBJ1-2; D is unclear. Germline CDR1 and CDR2: LGHNA and YNFKEQ. The CDR3 loop spans 17 amino acids. Trimming shortened V by 0 bases and J by 0 bases, and 14 bases separated the two germline ends. For the CDR3, the DNA is TGTGCCAGCAGCCAAGATCTTGCGTGGGATGCTAACTATGGCTACACCTTC. As protein: CASSQDLAWDANYGYTF.

This chain connects TRBV7-2 to TRBJ2-1, with TRBD2 matching 11 bases. The CDR3 has 15 amino acids. V shed 2 bases and J 7 bases; nucleotides not matched to a gene: 4. The germline gives CDR1 SGHTA, CDR2 FQGNSA. CDR3 residues: CASSLTSGSLNEQFF. The CDR3 DNA is TGTGCCAGCAGCTTAACTAGCGGGAGTCTGAATGAGCAGTTCTTC.

In this sample, this clonotype turned up a few times. The chain combines TRBV5-4 with TRBJ1-6; D is unresolved. CDR1 and CDR2 (germline): SGHNT, YYREEE (reference sequence). The CDR3 contains 15 residues. V gave up 4 bases and J gave up 5 bases, with 13 bases separating them. For the CDR3, the DNA is TGTGCCAGCAGCGGTAGTTCGTCGCATAATTCACCCCTCCACTTT. Encoded protein: CASSGSSSHNSPLHF.

The chain joins TRBV7-2 to TRBJ2-7; D is possibly TRBD1 (6 bases). V was shortened by 5 bases and J by 9 bases, with 17 bases between the two germline ends. The CDR3 has 13 amino acids. Germline V gene data show CDR1 as SGHTA and CDR2 as FQGNSA. This chain's CDR3 is CASSGSRQEVQYF. The CDR3 region has the DNA TGTGCCAGCAGCGGAAGTAGACAGGAAGTGCAGTACTTC. Filled out from reference TRBV7-2 and TRBJ2-7, the complete variable domain reads GAGVSQSPSNKVTEKGKDVELRCDPISGHTALYWYRQSLGQGLEFLIYFQGNSAPDKSGLPSDRFSAERTGGSVSTLTIQRTQQEDSAVYLCASSGSRQEVQYFGPGTRLTVT.

This chain uses TRBV6-1 with TRBJ1-2, with unresolved D. The CDR3 covers 13 residues. The ends were cut back, 6 bases at V and 0 bases at J, with 8 bases in the middle. Germline CDR1 and CDR2: MNHNS and SASEGT. CDR3 sequence reads: CASRTETNYGYTF. In DNA form, the CDR3 reads TGTGCCAGCAGGACGGAGACTAACTATGGCTACACCTTC.

The V gene is TRBV6-1, the J gene TRBJ2-7, with D unresolved. This CDR3 has 15 amino acids. The germline V and J ends were trimmed by 7 bases and 6 bases, with 22 bases remaining between them. Per germline, CDR1 MNHNS and CDR2 SASEGT. CDR3 DNA sequence: TGTGCCAGCACGATTTCCCGGGCCCAGATAAGCGAGCAGTACTTC. It specifies CASTISRAQISEQYF.

The J gene is TRBJ1-2, the V gene TRBV28; no firm D call. CDR1 is MDHEN and CDR2 is SYDVKM in the germline V gene. V lost 6 bases to trimming and J lost 0 bases, with 5 bases between them. The CDR3 is 12 residues long. CDR3: CASRLTNYGYTF. The CDR3 DNA reads as TGTGCCAGCAGACTTACTAACTATGGCTACACCTTC.

V usage is TRBV5-4 and J usage is TRBJ2-1; 8 bases are a match to TRBD2. Germline trimming cut 4 bases from V and 9 bases from J; bases unmatched to any gene: 6. CDR3 length: 13 residues. Germline V gene sequence: CDR1 SGHNT, CDR2 YYREEE (reference sequence). The CDR3 region is CASSPTSAAEQFF. As DNA, the CDR3 is TGTGCCAGCAGCCCGACTAGCGCGGCTGAGCAGTTCTTC. Using reference TRBV5-4 and TRBJ2-1 for the parts outside the CDR3, the full variable domain is ETGVTQSPTHLIKTRGQQVTLRCSSQSGHNTVSWYQQALGQGPQFIFQYYREEENGRGNFPPRFSGLQFPNYSSELNVNALELDDSALYLCASSPTSAAEQFFGPGTRLTVL.

The chain couples TRBV6-1 to TRBJ2-1; 7 nucleotides match TRBD2. Germline loops: CDR1 MNHNS, CDR2 SASEGT. J lost 0 bases, V lost 6 bases, and 8 bases had no gene match. CDR3 length: 16 amino acids. CDR3 region: CASRNPGGSSYNEQFF. Written as DNA, the CDR3 is TGTGCCAGCAGAAACCCCGGGGGGTCCTCCTACAATGAGCAGTTCTTC.

The rearrangement links TRBV20-1 to TRBJ1-5; tentative D call: TRBD1 (5 bases). Germline-derived CDR1 and CDR2 are DFQATT and SNEGSKA (reference sequence). This CDR3 spans 15 amino acids. The V end was cut by 4 bases, the J end by 2 bases, with 15 bases between. The CDR3 DNA is TGCAGTGCTATTAAGGGCTGGGGCGGCAATCAGCCCCAGCATTTT. Translation gives CSAIKGWGGNQPQHF.

The chain recombines TRBV30 with TRBJ1-2; 8 bases line up with TRBD1. The J segment lost 4 bases and the V segment lost 0 bases, leaving 7 bases of the junction unmatched. The germline CDR1 and CDR2 sequences are GTSNPN and SVGIG (reference sequence). This CDR3 comprises 15 residues. CDR3: CAWSVGPGGSYGYTF. The CDR3 DNA is TGTGCCTGGAGTGTAGGTCCAGGGGGCTCCTATGGCTACACCTTC.

The chain links TRBV11-3 to TRBJ1-1; the D is unclear. V was clipped by 3 bases and J by 1 base, with 6 bases between them. The CDR3 sequence is 13 residues long. CDR1 and CDR2 from the germline V gene are SGHNT and YENEEA. The CDR3 region has the DNA TGTGCCAGCAGCTTTACAGCGAACACTGAAGCTTTCTTT. Translating it yields CASSFTANTEAFF.

The chain recombines TRBV1 with TRBJ2-5; the table assigns TRBD2, which was not confirmed against the DNA. TRBV1 is an annotated pseudogene. This CDR3 region has 20 residues. The CDR3 bases are TGCACCAGCAGCCAAGACTCGGAGGGGGAGACTAGCGCACCCCAAGAGACCCAGTACTTC. Protein: CTSSQDSEGETSAPQETQYF.

This clonotype has only a few counts. This chain uses TRBV20-1 with TRBJ1-3; no clear D. Trimming cost V 2 bases and J 4 bases, with 6 bases left between them. Germline V gene data show CDR1 as DFQATT and CDR2 as SNEGSKA (reference sequence). This CDR3 region has 12 residues. CDR3 region: CSARLSGNTIYF. The CDR3 DNA reads TGCAGTGCTAGACTGTCCGGAAACACCATATATTTT.

Only a few counts were recorded for this clonotype. The rearrangement joins TRBV25-1 to TRBJ1-5, with D hard to call. Germline V gene lookup returns CDR1 MGHDK and CDR2 SYGVNS. The V end lost 1 base, the J end lost 3 bases, and 7 bases lay between the germline ends. The CDR3 is 14 residues long. The CDR3 nucleotides are TGTGCCAGCAGTGAATGGAACATCAATCAGCCCCAGCATTTT. This translates into CASSEWNINQPQHF.

There are a few counts of this clonotype. The genes are TRBV7-2 and TRBJ1-1; D uncertain. This CDR3 comprises 12 residues. Trimming took 5 bases from V and 8 from J, leaving 12 bases between them. Germline assignment: CDR1 SGHTA and CDR2 FQGNSA. CDR3 sequence (DNA): TGTGCCAGCAGCCAGTTTGTCCGGGAAGCTTTCTTT. This gives the protein CASSQFVREAFF.

This chain joins TRBV6-5 and TRBJ2-5; possible D gene TRBD2, 5 bases. CDR3 size: 15 residues. The ends were cut back, 0 bases at V and 6 bases at J, with 14 bases in the middle. Germline lookup yields CDR1 MNHEY and CDR2 SVGAGI. The chain's CDR3 is CASSYSKASPQTQYF. The CDR3 nucleotides read TGTGCCAGCAGTTACTCGAAGGCTAGCCCCCAGACCCAGTACTTC.

CDR3 nucleotide sequence: TGTGCCTGGAAGACTAGTTCCTACGAGCAGTACTTC. Protein: CAWKTSSYEQYF. The chain has TRBV30 and TRBJ2-7, with D maybe TRBD2 (6 bases). V dropped 4 bases and J dropped 1 base, with 8 bases sitting between them. This CDR3 region has 12 residues. Germline CDR1 GTSNPN, CDR2 SVGIG (reference sequence).

V is TRBV10-3 and J is TRBJ1-2; 10 nucleotides line up with TRBD1. In germline, CDR1 is ENHRY, CDR2 SYGVKD. With V trimmed by 7 bases and J by 7 bases, 12 bases remained unmatched. This CDR3 has 15 amino acids. Here the CDR3 DNA reads TGTGCCATCAATGGGGGGGACAGGGGATTCATTGGCTACACCTTC. Residues: CAINGGDRGFIGYTF.

This clonotype was observed a handful of times. The rearrangement joins TRBV7-2 to TRBJ1-2; TRBD1 aligns across 8 bases. The V segment lost 4 bases and the J segment 7 bases; nucleotides outside the gene matches: 5. CDR1 and CDR2 (germline): SGHTA, FQGNSA. This CDR3 spans 13 amino acids. The CDR3 sequence: CASSSGQGGGYTF. CDR3 coding DNA: TGTGCCAGCAGCTCTGGACAGGGTGGTGGCTACACCTTC.

V is TRBV6-5 and J is TRBJ2-7; D might be TRBD2 (6 bases). Per germline, CDR1 MNHEY and CDR2 SVGAGI. The CDR3 consists of 12 residues. V lost 2 bases to trimming and J lost 6 bases, with 8 bases between them. The CDR3: CASSYGGGEQYF. The DNA of the CDR3 is TGTGCCAGCAGTTACGGGGGAGGCGAGCAGTACTTC.

V usage is TRBV7-8 and J usage is TRBJ1-5; 7 bases map to TRBD1. V shed 5 bases and J 7 bases; nucleotides not matched to a gene: 8. CDR3 size: 14 residues. Germline CDR1 reads SGHVS; CDR2 reads FQNEAQ. CDR3 sequence: CASSQTGYEQPQHF. The DNA for the CDR3 is TGTGCCAGCAGCCAGACAGGGTATGAACAGCCCCAGCATTTT.

The chain is built from TRBV7-8 and TRBJ1-3; 9 bases align to TRBD1. Germline trimming cut 1 base from V and 0 bases from J; bases unmatched to any gene: 13. The CDR3 consists of 20 residues. Germline lookup yields CDR1 SGHVS and CDR2 FQNEAQ. The CDR3 reads CASSLGPGQGGLYSGNTIYF. In DNA, the CDR3 is TGTGCCAGCAGCTTAGGTCCGGGACAGGGAGGTCTTTACTCTGGAAACACCATATATTTT.

Points on this clonotype: One junction end disagrees with the germline gene, perhaps due to a read error. The V call is TRBV24-1, the J call TRBJ1-1; no firm D call. The CDR3 is made up of 13 amino acids. In germline, CDR1 is KGHDR, CDR2 SFDVKD. CDR3 region: CTTSRAGNTEAFF. The CDR3 coding sequence is TGTACCACCAGTAGAGCTGGAAACACTGAAGCTTTCTTT.